This TCR beta chain appears in the sequencing data of a study of T cells in women clearing cervical HPV infection. The overall study: Case blood was drawn when the lesion was first found; control blood after infection became undetectable. For cases, blood was sampled a median approximately 150 days after lesion detection, interquartile range about 80 to 220 days. HLA type could not be excluded as a confounder.

The CDR3 is made up of 15 amino acids. Germline assignment: CDR1 SGHVS and CDR2 FQNEAQ. Germline trimming cut 1 base from V and 6 bases from J; bases unmatched to any gene: 5. The study's findings and limits: Richness differences could reflect unmeasured T-cell content per sample.

As to this clone: Its antigen is unknown. The sequenced fragment ends 3 residues before the CDR3 boundary, so the rest is inferred from the germline J gene.

Sequencing was performed with immunoSEQ multiplex PCR; in TCRdb, only in-frame clones are kept and a portion is missing. Its table lists 20,000 to 30,000 clones. The V call is TRBV7-8, the J call TRBJ2-7, with 11 nucleotides matching TRBD2. Sequenced sample: blood buffy coat. This TCR derives from a woman aged 18 to 75 with a cervical HPV16 infection that either progressed to CIN3+ or cleared (not recorded which). The sequenced part of the CDR3 DNA is TGTGCCAGCAGCTTAGTGCTAGCGGGGGGAGTCGAG. Residues: CASSLVLAGGVE. The entire CDR3 protein is CASSLVLAGGVEQYF.